The rows below give T cell receptor beta chains drawn from one sample of a study of cytomegalovirus exposure and HLA in healthy donors. The assay was immunoSEQ multiplex PCR, and TCRdb's table has in-frame clones only and misses some. The table shows 210,000 or so clones, with 75% to 80% occurring only once. The sample taken for sequencing was PBMCs. Every receptor here comes from a man between 18 and 29 years old in good health and CMV-seronegative. Both conserved end residues are part of each CDR3. The D gene is left open where the match is weak. Where a row states a size, it is once, few, many or the class of an expanded clone; other rows omit it.

j_gene	v_gene	abundance	d_gene	CDR3aa	CDR3nt
TRBJ2-7	TRBV14	few	NA	CASSTYNREQYF	TGTGCCAGCAGTACCTATAACCGCGAGCAGTACTTC
TRBJ2-5	TRBV5-6	few	NA	CASSLPRQTQYF	TGTGCCAGCAGCTTGCCCCGTCAGACCCAGTACTTC
TRBJ2-7	TRBV7-8	NA	NA	CASSFPPQGARGDEQYF	TGTGCCAGCAGCTTTCCTCCACAGGGGGCGCGGGGGGACGAGCAGTACTTC
TRBJ2-3	TRBV15	NA	NA	CATSRDPSLIDTQYF	TGTGCCACCAGCAGAGACCCAAGCCTAATTGATACGCAGTATTTT
TRBJ2-7	TRBV28	NA	TRBD1	CASSFTGGGSYEQYF	TGTGCCAGCAGTTTCACAGGGGGAGGCTCCTACGAGCAGTACTTC
TRBJ1-1	TRBV6-5	NA	NA	CASSNPLDSVNEAFF	TGTGCCAGCAGTAACCCTCTCGACAGTGTAAATGAAGCTTTCTTT
TRBJ1-1	TRBV19	NA	TRBD1	CASSAQGVTEAFF	TGTGCCAGTAGTGCTCAGGGGGTCACTGAAGCTTTCTTT
TRBJ2-1	TRBV27	NA	TRBD2	CASRSSGGNEQFF	TGTGCCAGCAGGAGTAGCGGGGGCAATGAGCAGTTCTTC
TRBJ2-4	TRBV12-1	NA	NA	CASRPPSASGGKNIQYF	TGTGCCAGCAGGCCCCCAAGCGCCAGCGGGGGCAAAAACATTCAGTACTTC
TRBJ1-1	TRBV4-3	NA	NA	CASSQNPGLDTEAFF	TGCGCCAGCAGCCAAAATCCGGGACTGGACACTGAAGCTTTCTTT
TRBJ2-1	TRBV4-3	NA	TRBD1	CASSQGRDRFPEGQFF	TGCGCCAGCAGCCAAGGCCGGGACAGGTTTCCGGAAGGGCAGTTCTTC
TRBJ2-5	TRBV30	NA	NA	CAWSPVPETQYF	TGTGCCTGGAGCCCGGTGCCGGAGACCCAGTACTTC
TRBJ2-7	TRBV6-5	NA	TRBD2	CASSYSSGLAGHEQYF	TGTGCCAGCAGTTACTCGAGCGGGCTAGCGGGACACGAGCAGTACTTC
TRBJ2-7	TRBV6-5	NA	NA	CASSYSGGTYEQYF	TGTGCCAGCAGTTACTCGGGAGGAACCTACGAGCAGTACTTC
TRBJ2-7	TRBV5-1	NA	NA	CASSSQGMYEQYF	TGCGCCAGCAGCTCACAGGGTATGTACGAGCAGTACTTC
TRBJ1-1	TRBV2	NA	NA	CASRSLKGGTEAFF	TGTGCCAGCAGATCCCTGAAAGGGGGCACTGAAGCTTTCTTT
TRBJ2-5	TRBV30	once	TRBD2	CAWSVLAGGYKETQYF	TGTGCCTGGAGTGTTCTAGCGGGGGGATACAAAGAGACCCAGTACTTC
TRBJ1-6	TRBV9	once	TRBD1	CASSGGTGRSNSPLHF	TGTGCCAGCAGCGGAGGGACAGGTCGAAGTAATTCACCCCTCCACTTT
TRBJ1-5	TRBV25-1	NA	TRBD1	CASSEEAGGASSNQPQHF	TGTGCCAGCAGTGAGGAGGCAGGGGGCGCGAGTAGCAATCAGCCCCAGCATTTT
TRBJ1-2	TRBV6-1	few	NA	CASSETVGSLGYTF	TGTGCCAGCAGTGAAACGGTTGGTTCGCTAGGCTACACCTTC
TRBJ2-5	TRBV18	many	TRBD2	CASSPFAGGRETQYF	TGTGCCAGCTCACCTTTCGCGGGGGGGCGCGAGACCCAGTACTTC
TRBJ1-4	TRBV12-2	NA	NA	CASRGIRTGTTGDEKLFF	TGTGCAAGTCGCGGCATTCGGACAGGGACAACCGGGGATGAAAAACTGTTTTTT
TRBJ1-5	TRBV7-2	NA	TRBD1	CASSFTPGQGDQPQHF	TGTGCCAGCAGCTTTACACCGGGACAGGGTGATCAGCCCCAGCATTTT
TRBJ2-1	TRBV9	NA	NA	CASSEQGSEQFF	TGTGCCAGCAGCGAACAGGGAAGTGAGCAGTTCTTC
TRBJ2-7	TRBV9	NA	NA	CASSVDPLMGGAGVIYEQYF	TGTGCCAGCAGCGTAGACCCCCTAATGGGGGGAGCGGGTGTGATATACGAGCAGTACTTC
TRBJ2-3	TRBV7-2	NA	TRBD2	CASSLVWTSGGGDTQYF	TGTGCCAGCAGCTTAGTGTGGACTAGCGGGGGGGGAGATACGCAGTATTTT
TRBJ2-3	TRBV4-3	once	NA	CASSQALAAPDTQYF	TGCGCCAGCAGCCAAGCCCTGGCCGCCCCAGATACGCAGTATTTT
TRBJ1-2	TRBV6-1	NA	NA	CASSERSYGYTF	TGTGCCAGCAGTGAGCGGAGCTATGGCTACACCTTC
TRBJ2-1	TRBV15	NA	NA	CATSRAEGYNEQFF	TGTGCCACCAGCAGAGCTGAGGGATACAATGAGCAGTTCTTC
TRBJ1-1	TRBV18	NA	TRBD1	CASSPLGTGKNTEAFF	TGTGCCAGCTCACCACTCGGGACAGGCAAGAACACTGAAGCTTTCTTT
TRBJ2-3	TRBV2	NA	NA	CASSTGSTDTQYF	TGTGCCAGCAGCACCGGGAGCACAGATACGCAGTATTTT
TRBJ2-7	TRBV25-1	NA	TRBD1	CASSEFRGEQYF	TGTGCCAGCAGTGAATTCAGGGGGGAGCAGTACTTC
TRBJ1-5	TRBV15	NA	TRBD1	CATNTGDRGNQPQHF	TGTGCCACCAACACAGGGGACAGGGGTAATCAGCCCCAGCATTTT
TRBJ2-1	TRBV11-2	once	TRBD2	CASSPLRRGGDYEQFF	TGTGCCAGCAGCCCCCTTAGGCGGGGGGGAGATTATGAGCAGTTCTTC
TRBJ2-5	TRBV28	few	TRBD1	CASSLPGTARETQYF	TGTGCCAGCAGTCTCCCAGGGACAGCCAGGGAGACCCAGTACTTC
TRBJ1-5	TRBV5-1	NA	TRBD1	CASSSTGGDQPQHF	TGCGCCAGCAGCAGTACAGGGGGCGATCAGCCCCAGCATTTT
TRBJ2-7	TRBV7-6	NA	NA	CASSSPPVGSYEQYF	TGTGCCAGCAGCTCTCCCCCGGTCGGGTCCTACGAGCAGTACTTC
TRBJ2-2	TRBV11-3	NA	NA	CASSLDMNTGELFF	TGTGCCAGCAGCTTAGATATGAACACCGGGGAGCTGTTTTTT
TRBJ1-6	TRBV18	NA	NA	CASSPRTDNSPLHF	TGTGCCAGCTCACCACGGACAGACAATTCACCCCTCCACTTT
TRBJ2-3	TRBV5-5	once	TRBD2	CASAGLAGITDTQYF	TGTGCCAGCGCTGGACTAGCGGGCATCACAGATACGCAGTATTTT
TRBJ2-7	TRBV4-1	NA	TRBD2	CASSQEASGSLHEQYF	TGCGCCAGCAGCCAAGAAGCTAGCGGGAGTCTCCACGAGCAGTACTTC
TRBJ2-7	TRBV19	once	NA	CASSNSLTYEQYF	TGTGCCAGTAGTAATTCTCTTACCTACGAGCAGTACTTC
TRBJ2-3	TRBV11-3	NA	TRBD2	CASSSPRGLAGASTDTQYF	TGTGCCAGCAGCTCCCCTCGGGGACTAGCGGGGGCTAGCACAGATACGCAGTATTTT
TRBJ1-2	TRBV7-2	once	TRBD1	CASSQTGGYGYTF	TGTGCCAGCAGCCAAACAGGGGGCTATGGCTACACCTTC
TRBJ2-3	TRBV6-4	NA	NA	CASSEGGASDTQYF	TGTGCCAGCAGTGAAGGGGGGGCCTCAGATACGCAGTATTTT
TRBJ2-2	TRBV11-3	NA	TRBD1	CAIPRQGNTGELFF	TGTGCCATCCCGAGACAGGGAAACACCGGGGAGCTGTTTTTT
TRBJ2-3	TRBV5-1	NA	TRBD2	CASSLGASGSGSDTQYF	TGCGCCAGCAGCTTGGGGGCTAGCGGGAGCGGGTCAGATACGCAGTATTTT
TRBJ2-7	TRBV18	NA	TRBD2	CASSPGLTYEQYF	TGTGCCAGCTCACCGGGACTAACCTACGAGCAGTACTTC
TRBJ2-7	TRBV6-1	NA	TRBD1	CASRDPDRAAHEQYF	TGTGCCAGCAGGGACCCGGACAGGGCGGCCCACGAGCAGTACTTC
TRBJ1-2	TRBV5-1	few	NA	CASSLRGIDGYTF	TGCGCCAGCAGCTTGCGGGGTATCGATGGCTACACCTTC
TRBJ2-7	TRBV4-2	NA	TRBD2	CASSQDDGLAGGLSEQYF	TGTGCCAGCAGCCAAGACGATGGGCTAGCGGGGGGGCTTAGCGAGCAGTACTTC
TRBJ2-3	TRBV6-5	few	TRBD1	CASSYQGATQYF	TGTGCCAGCAGTTACCAGGGGGCGACGCAGTATTTT
TRBJ2-6	TRBV5-6	once	TRBD1	CASSGGRGLTGANVLTF	TGTGCCAGCAGCGGGGGCAGGGGGCTCACCGGAGCCAACGTCCTGACTTTC
TRBJ1-4	TRBV5-8	NA	TRBD1	CASSQPGQGNEKLFF	TGTGCCAGCAGCCAACCCGGACAGGGGAATGAAAAACTGTTTTTT
TRBJ2-1	TRBV15	NA	TRBD2	CATARLAGSNEQFF	TGTGCCACCGCTAGACTAGCCGGGTCCAATGAGCAGTTCTTC
TRBJ2-4	TRBV6-5	NA	TRBD2	CASSPFPAGKNIQYF	TGTGCCAGCAGTCCTTTTCCAGCGGGGAAAAACATTCAGTACTTC
TRBJ1-1	TRBV28	NA	TRBD1	CASSPPTGGSLKAFF	TGTGCCAGCAGTCCCCCGACAGGGGGCAGCCTTAAAGCTTTCTTT
TRBJ2-7	TRBV11-2	NA	NA	CASSLTSEQYF	TGTGCCAGCAGCTTAACTTCCGAGCAGTACTTC
TRBJ1-3	TRBV4-3	NA	NA	CASSQEVAASGTVTGNTIYF	TGCGCCAGCAGCCAAGAAGTAGCGGCTAGTGGTACAGTGACTGGAAACACCATATATTTT
TRBJ2-7	TRBV11-3	few	NA	CASSFYSSYEQYF	TGTGCCAGCAGCTTCTACAGCTCCTACGAGCAGTACTTC